Listed below are T cell receptor beta chains from one sample, sequenced in a study of blood T cell repertoires in COVID-19. Libraries were prepared by immunoSEQ multiplex PCR; TCRdb keeps only in-frame clonotypes and omits some of them. The profile shows about 65,000 clones, about 81% of them singletons. Source material: peripheral blood. These receptors all stem from a man at least 80 years old with acute or convalescent COVID-19. The CDR3 runs from the conserved cysteine through the conserved F or W. The order of the fields is D gene, clone size, V gene, J gene, CDR3 protein, CDR3 DNA. D genes are given only for firm matches. Only some rows state a clone size, as once, few, many or a class for expanded clones.

D: TRBD1; size: few; V: TRBV6-6; J: TRBJ2-2; CDR3: CASSYDRVASRELFF; DNA: TGTGCCAGCAGTTACGACAGGGTGGCGTCCCGGGAGCTGTTTTTT
D: TRBD1; size: few; V: TRBV7-8; J: TRBJ1-5; CDR3: CASSLAMGQHQPQHF; DNA: TGTGCCAGCAGCTTAGCGATGGGACAGCATCAGCCCCAGCATTTT
D: NA; size: NA; V: TRBV7-2; J: TRBJ2-3; CDR3: CASSYPTAEYTQYF; DNA: TGTGCCAGCAGCTACCCGACAGCTGAGTATACGCAGTATTTT
D: TRBD1; size: NA; V: TRBV11-2; J: TRBJ2-3; CDR3: CASSFPAGQGGDTQYF; DNA: TGTGCCAGCAGCTTCCCTGCGGGACAGGGCGGAGATACGCAGTATTTT
D: NA; size: NA; V: TRBV29-1; J: TRBJ1-2; CDR3: CSVESTVNYGYTF; DNA: TGCAGCGTGGAATCGACAGTGAACTATGGCTACACCTTC
D: NA; size: once; V: TRBV12-3/TRBV12-4; J: TRBJ2-7; CDR3: CASSPNAYEQYF; DNA: TGTGCCAGCAGCCCTAATGCCTACGAGCAGTACTTC
D: NA; size: NA; V: TRBV5-1; J: TRBJ1-1; CDR3: CASSLDSSGGAFF; DNA: TGCGCCAGCAGCCTGGACAGCTCGGGGGGAGCTTTCTTT
D: TRBD2; size: NA; V: TRBV5-5; J: TRBJ2-7; CDR3: CASSLTTSGFDSYEQYF; DNA: TGTGCCAGCAGCTTGACTACTAGCGGGTTTGACTCCTACGAGCAGTACTTC
D: NA; size: NA; V: TRBV19; J: TRBJ1-1; CDR3: CASSAPGVSTEAFF; DNA: TGTGCCAGTAGTGCTCCAGGGGTAAGCACTGAAGCTTTCTTT
D: NA; size: NA; V: TRBV4-1; J: TRBJ1-2; CDR3: CASSQDVPGGSYGYTF; DNA: TGCGCCAGCAGCCAAGATGTACCGGGCGGGAGCTATGGCTACACCTTC
D: TRBD1; size: NA; V: TRBV6-5; J: TRBJ2-1; CDR3: CASSYTDRGGFNEQFF; DNA: TGTGCCAGCAGTTACACCGACAGGGGTGGTTTCAATGAGCAGTTCTTC
D: NA; size: NA; V: TRBV13; J: TRBJ2-2; CDR3: CASSSTLGVRNTGELFF; DNA: TGTGCCAGCAGCTCGACCTTAGGGGTAAGGAACACCGGGGAGCTGTTTTTT
D: NA; size: NA; V: TRBV27; J: TRBJ2-7; CDR3: CASSFGGHSYEQYF; DNA: TGTGCCAGCAGTTTTGGAGGGCACTCCTACGAGCAGTACTTC
D: NA; size: NA; V: TRBV4-2; J: TRBJ1-5; CDR3: CASSPPGGNQPQHF; DNA: TGTGCCAGCAGCCCCCCGGGGGGCAATCAGCCCCAGCATTTT
D: NA; size: NA; V: TRBV7-2; J: TRBJ2-7; CDR3: CASSLSHAPSYYEQYF; DNA: TGTGCCAGCAGCTTGTCGCACGCCCCATCCTACTACGAGCAGTACTTC
D: NA; size: once; V: TRBV7-3; J: TRBJ1-1; CDR3: CASSLEGNTEAFF; DNA: TGTGCCAGCAGCTTGGAGGGGAACACTGAAGCTTTCTTT
D: NA; size: NA; V: TRBV5-1; J: TRBJ2-3; CDR3: CASSLVGPQGSVSDTQYF; DNA: TGCGCCAGCAGCTTGGTGGGTCCGCAGGGTTCAGTATCAGATACGCAGTATTTT
D: TRBD1; size: NA; V: TRBV19; J: TRBJ2-2; CDR3: CASSLAETGVGELFF; DNA: TGTGCCAGTAGTCTTGCGGAGACAGGGGTAGGGGAGCTGTTTTTT
D: NA; size: few; V: TRBV10-3; J: TRBJ1-2; CDR3: CAISPQGYGYTF; DNA: TGTGCCATCTCCCCACAGGGCTATGGCTACACCTTC
D: TRBD1; size: NA; V: TRBV6-5; J: TRBJ1-2; CDR3: CASRPDRGRGYTF; DNA: TGTGCCAGCAGGCCCGACAGGGGAAGGGGCTACACCTTC
D: TRBD1; size: NA; V: TRBV5-1; J: TRBJ2-7; CDR3: CASSLAGTDYEQYF; DNA: TGCGCCAGCAGCTTGGCCGGGACAGACTACGAGCAGTACTTC
D: TRBD1; size: NA; V: TRBV11-3; J: TRBJ2-4; CDR3: CASSSSYRDRVTKNIQYF; DNA: TGTGCCAGCAGTTCTAGTTACCGGGACAGGGTGACCAAAAACATTCAGTACTTC
D: TRBD1; size: NA; V: TRBV6-5; J: TRBJ2-7; CDR3: CASSSGGGESYEQYF; DNA: TGTGCCAGCAGCTCAGGGGGCGGAGAATCCTACGAGCAGTACTTC
D: NA; size: NA; V: TRBV2; J: TRBJ1-5; CDR3: CASSEEAGKNQPQHF; DNA: TGTGCCAGCAGTGAAGAGGCAGGGAAAAATCAGCCCCAGCATTTT
D: TRBD1; size: NA; V: TRBV13; J: TRBJ2-2; CDR3: CASSDLGQGDTGELFF; DNA: TGTGCCAGCAGCGACCTCGGACAGGGTGACACCGGGGAGCTGTTTTTT
D: TRBD1; size: NA; V: TRBV5-1; J: TRBJ2-3; CDR3: CASTLQGQGHTDTQYF; DNA: TGCGCCAGCACCCTCCAGGGACAGGGGCACACAGATACGCAGTATTTT
D: TRBD2; size: NA; V: TRBV5-1; J: TRBJ2-3; CDR3: CASSSLERGDGATQYF; DNA: TGCGCCAGCAGCTCGCTAGAGCGGGGGGACGGTGCTACGCAGTATTTT
D: NA; size: NA; V: TRBV4-1; J: TRBJ1-1; CDR3: CASSQEPGNTEAFF; DNA: TGCGCCAGCAGCCAAGAGCCGGGTAACACTGAAGCTTTCTTT
D: TRBD1; size: NA; V: TRBV6-1; J: TRBJ2-4; CDR3: CASSEAGDRGNF; DNA: TGTGCCAGCAGTGAAGCCGGAGACAGGGGTAACTTC
D: NA; size: NA; V: TRBV7-3; J: TRBJ2-1; CDR3: CASSPGVGEQFF; DNA: TGTGCCAGCAGCCCCGGGGTTGGCGAGCAGTTCTTC
D: NA; size: NA; V: TRBV6-5; J: TRBJ1-2; CDR3: CASSKTGYGYTF; DNA: TGTGCCAGCAGTAAAACGGGCTATGGCTACACCTTC
D: NA; size: few; V: TRBV10-3; J: TRBJ1-1; CDR3: CAIRETTNTEAFF; DNA: TGTGCCATCAGGGAGACTACCAACACTGAAGCTTTCTTT
D: TRBD1; size: NA; V: TRBV6-5; J: TRBJ2-1; CDR3: CASAGQGIEQFF; DNA: TGTGCCAGCGCTGGACAGGGTATTGAGCAGTTCTTC
D: NA; size: NA; V: TRBV2; J: TRBJ1-4; CDR3: CASSGNRATNEKLFF; DNA: TGTGCCAGCAGTGGGAACAGGGCAACTAATGAAAAACTGTTTTTT
D: TRBD1; size: once; V: TRBV19; J: TRBJ2-3; CDR3: CASSTLFGTGGQDTQYF; DNA: TGTGCCAGTAGTACCCTGTTTGGGACAGGAGGACAAGATACGCAGTATTTT
D: NA; size: few; V: TRBV9; J: TRBJ1-1; CDR3: CASSASVLNTEAFF; DNA: TGTGCCAGCAGCGCTAGCGTTCTGAACACTGAAGCTTTCTTT
D: TRBD1; size: NA; V: TRBV19; J: TRBJ1-3; CDR3: CASSPGQGTSGNTIYF; DNA: TGTGCCAGTAGTCCTGGACAGGGCACCTCTGGAAACACCATATATTTT
D: NA; size: NA; V: TRBV6-4; J: TRBJ2-1; CDR3: CASKGVGNEQFF; DNA: TGTGCCAGCAAAGGGGTTGGCAATGAGCAGTTCTTC
D: TRBD1; size: once; V: TRBV5-1; J: TRBJ1-4; CDR3: CASSLETGGDEKLFF; DNA: TGCGCCAGCAGCTTGGAAACAGGGGGCGATGAAAAACTGTTTTTT
D: NA; size: NA; V: TRBV30; J: TRBJ2-1; CDR3: CAWKVRGFNEQFF; DNA: TGTGCCTGGAAAGTTAGGGGGTTCAATGAGCAGTTCTTC
D: NA; size: NA; V: TRBV24-1; J: TRBJ1-1; CDR3: CATSANGGTEAFF; DNA: TGTGCCACCAGTGCTAACGGGGGCACTGAAGCTTTCTTT
D: NA; size: NA; V: TRBV3-1/TRBV3-2; J: TRBJ2-5; CDR3: CASSQGSVWETQYF; DNA: TGTGCCAGCAGCCAAGGTAGCGTGTGGGAGACCCAGTACTTC
D: TRBD2; size: NA; V: TRBV3-1/TRBV3-2; J: TRBJ2-7; CDR3: CASSPVRGGVEQYF; DNA: TGTGCCAGCAGCCCCGTGCGGGGGGGCGTCGAGCAGTACTTC
D: TRBD2; size: NA; V: TRBV5-1; J: TRBJ2-7; CDR3: CASSLIVAGDEQYF; DNA: TGCGCCAGCAGCTTGATCGTAGCGGGAGATGAGCAGTACTTC
D: TRBD1; size: NA; V: TRBV5-1; J: TRBJ1-1; CDR3: CASSGGQGVVEAFF; DNA: TGCGCCAGCAGCGGGGGACAGGGGGTGGTTGAAGCTTTCTTT
D: NA; size: NA; V: TRBV2; J: TRBJ1-2; CDR3: CASRPTRDGYTF; DNA: TGTGCCAGCAGACCCACGAGGGATGGCTACACCTTC
D: NA; size: NA; V: TRBV5-1; J: TRBJ1-2; CDR3: CASSLRDYYGYTF; DNA: TGCGCCAGCAGCTTGCGGGATTACTATGGCTACACCTTC
D: NA; size: NA; V: TRBV7-2; J: TRBJ2-1; CDR3: CASSLPDGTYNEQFF; DNA: TGTGCCAGCAGCTTACCGGACGGGACCTACAATGAGCAGTTCTTC
D: NA; size: once; V: TRBV10-3; J: TRBJ1-5; CDR3: CAISDSGYQPQHF; DNA: TGTGCCATCAGTGATTCAGGTTATCAGCCCCAGCATTTT